This T cell receptor (beta chain) is drawn from a study of shared clonotypes between healthy human individuals. Overall study findings and caveats: The represented genetic and exposure-history diversity was limited by the small number of donors.

Points on this clone: Its target is unknown. This same CDR3 is encoded by further DNA sequences in the sample.

The genomic DNA of each subset was split evenly across several immunoSEQ plates. The assay was immunoSEQ multiplex PCR, and TCRdb's table has in-frame clones only and misses some. Among about 2.1 million clones listed, roughly 91% were seen once. The naive CD8 fraction comprised CD45RO-negative cells positively selected for CCR7 and excluded terminally differentiated effector memory CD45RA+ cells. This clonotype was sampled from a man between 18 and 35 years old in good health. Some clones in this sample may be carry-over from other donors' samples. Sequencing used naive CD8+ T cells from PBMCs.

The CDR3 region is CASSSGLSYEQYF. The CDR3 DNA reads as TGTGCCAGTAGTAGCGGTCTTAGCTACGAGCAGTACTTC. This rearrangement joins TRBV19 to TRBJ2-7; D remains ambiguous. The V gene lost 4 bases and the J gene lost 3 bases, with 10 bases spanning the gap. The CDR3 covers 13 residues. CDR1 LNHDA and CDR2 SQIVND come from the germline V gene (reference sequence).